A single sample is the source of the 23 T cell receptor beta chains below, sequenced in a study of T cell responses to AZD1222 COVID-19 vaccine. TCRdb keeps only in-frame clones here, not all; method: immunoSEQ multiplex PCR. This sample has about 150,000 clones, with 92% found just once. The material sequenced was peripheral blood, taken 28 days after the second AZD1222 dose. These receptors originate from an adult who received the AZD1222 COVID-19 vaccine.

V usage is TRBV7-9 and J usage is TRBJ1-3; 7 bases match TRBD1. V was clipped by 5 bases and J by 0 bases; unmatched bases: 4. The germline gives CDR1 SEHNR, CDR2 FQNEAQ (reference sequence). The CDR3 is 15 amino acids. As DNA, the CDR3 is TGTGCCAGCAGCCCGACAGGGATCTCTGGAAACACCATATATTTT. Protein sequence: CASSPTGISGNTIYF.

The gene calls are TRBV19 and TRBJ1-4; D is possibly TRBD1 (5 bases). CDR3 length: 13 residues. CDR1 is LNHDA and CDR2 is SQIVND in the germline V gene (reference sequence). V was shortened by 3 bases and J by 13 bases, with 15 bases between the two germline ends. The CDR3 sequence is CASSIPRGMALFF. The CDR3 DNA sequence: TGTGCCAGTAGTATTCCACGGGGGATGGCACTGTTTTTT.

The chain has TRBV20-1 and TRBJ1-4, with D unclear. V lost 5 bases and J lost 8, with 6 bases in between. CDR3 length equals 10 residues. In germline, CDR1 is DFQATT, CDR2 SNEGSKA (reference sequence). The CDR3 loop is CSALQEKLFF. The CDR3 DNA follows: TGCAGTGCTCTTCAAGAAAAACTGTTTTTT.

V usage is TRBV29-1 and J usage is TRBJ2-7; TRBD1 agrees at 8 bases. The CDR3 loop spans 15 amino acids. Germline trimming cut 6 bases from V and 1 base from J; bases unmatched to any gene: 11. Germline CDR1 and CDR2: SQVTM and ANQGSEA. The CDR3 nucleotides are TGCAGCGTCCATATGGGGGGACAGGTATCCTACGAGCAGTACTTC. Residues: CSVHMGGQVSYEQYF.

The chain uses TRBV6-4 and TRBJ2-3; 12 bases are a match to TRBD2. Per the germline V gene, CDR1 is MRHNA and CDR2 is SNTAGT. The CDR3 is made up of 18 amino acids. With 0 bases clipped from V and 3 bases from J, the junction kept 7 bases outside the gene matches. The CDR3 DNA follows: TGTGCCAGCAGTGACTCTCCTAGCGGGAGGGTAGTGACAGATACGCAGTATTTT. Protein sequence: CASSDSPSGRVVTDTQYF.

The count of this clone is one. The rearrangement links TRBV29-1 to TRBJ1-1, with a tentative D call TRBD1 (6 bases). V was shortened by 1 base and J by 5 bases, with 11 bases between the two germline ends. The CDR3 covers 13 residues. Germline CDR1 reads SQVTM; CDR2 reads ANQGSEA. For the CDR3, the DNA is TGCAGCGTTGAAGGACAGGTGGGAACTGAAGCTTTCTTT. This codes for CSVEGQVGTEAFF. The whole variable domain, filled in from reference TRBV29-1 and TRBJ1-1, reads SAVISQKPSRDICQRGTSLTIQCQVDSQVTMMFWYRQQPGQSLTLIATANQGSEATYESGFVIDKFPISRPNLTFSTLTVSNMSPEDSSIYLCSVEGQVGTEAFFGQGTRLTVV.

This sequence joins TRBV11-2 and TRBJ1-3; a possible D gene is TRBD1 (6 bases). V was pared by 1 base and J by 4 bases, with 14 bases between. Germline assignment: CDR1 SGHAT and CDR2 FQNNGV. This CDR3 is 16 amino acids long. CDR3 protein: CASSLVARGRGNTIYF. The CDR3 DNA sequence: TGTGCCAGCAGCTTAGTGGCCAGGGGAAGGGGAAACACCATATATTTT. Supplemented by reference TRBV11-2 and TRBJ1-3, the full variable domain reads EAGVAQSPRYKIIEKRQSVAFWCNPISGHATLYWYQQILGQGPKLLIQFQNNGVVDDSQLPKDRFSAERLKGVDSTLKIQPAKLEDSAVYLCASSLVARGRGNTIYFGEGSWLTVV.

The chain recombines TRBV3-1 (or the pseudogene TRBV3-2) with TRBJ2-7; 10 bases map to TRBD2. The CDR3 contains 15 residues. Germline-derived CDR1 and CDR2 are LGHDT and YNNKEL (reference sequence). V lost 6 bases and J lost 7; bases outside the gene matches: 12. CDR3 nucleotides: TGTGCCAGCAGTTTCAGCGGGAGGGCTTCGGGTGAGCAGTACTTC. The encoded protein is CASSFSGRASGEQYF.

This chain joins TRBV15 and TRBJ1-3; the D is unclear. Germline V gene lookup returns CDR1 LNHNV and CDR2 YYDKDF (reference sequence). The V and J ends lost 6 bases and 4 bases respectively, with 10 bases between them. The CDR3 runs to 13 residues. The CDR3 DNA is TGTGCCACCAGGGGTAACTCCGGAAACACCATATATTTT. It specifies CATRGNSGNTIYF.

The CDR3 DNA sequence: TGCAGCGTTAGGACCGGGACAGGGGGTGTGAGAGGCACCTACGAGCAGTACTTC. Translating gives CSVRTGTGGVRGTYEQYF. The rearrangement uses TRBV29-1 and TRBJ2-7; 11 positions match TRBD1. Germline-derived CDR1 and CDR2 are SQVTM and ANQGSEA. V was pared by 5 bases and J by 2 bases, with 17 bases of the junction left unmatched. This CDR3 region has 18 residues.

The chain combines TRBV5-1 with TRBJ2-2; the D is unclear. The germline V and J ends were trimmed by 2 bases and 0 bases, with 11 bases remaining between them. The germline gives CDR1 SGHRS, CDR2 YFSETQ. This CDR3 is 16 amino acids long. CDR3 protein: CASSFGRNSNTGELFF. CDR3 coding DNA: TGCGCCAGCAGCTTTGGCAGGAATTCGAACACCGGGGAGCTGTTTTTT.

V is TRBV5-1 and J is TRBJ2-2; TRBD1 or TRBD2 may be the D gene (5 bases each). This CDR3 is 15 amino acids long. In germline, CDR1 is SGHRS, CDR2 YFSETQ. The germline V and J ends were trimmed by 0 bases and 7 bases, with 13 bases remaining between them. This CDR3 is CASSLDQGRVGELFF. CDR3 nucleotide sequence: TGCGCCAGCAGCTTGGACCAGGGACGGGTCGGGGAGCTGTTTTTT.

In this sample, this clone turned up once. J is TRBJ1-1 and V is TRBV11-3; D is ambiguous. The CDR3 is made up of 14 amino acids. Trimming took 4 bases from V and 1 from J, leaving 10 bases between them. The germline V gene encodes CDR1 SGHNT and CDR2 YENEEA. The CDR3 reads CASSYLRQNTEAFF. The CDR3 DNA sequence: TGTGCCAGCAGCTATTTACGTCAGAACACTGAAGCTTTCTTT.

V usage is TRBV28 and J usage is TRBJ1-2, with D perhaps matching TRBD1 (6 bases). Trimming took 2 bases from V and 4 from J, leaving 14 bases between them. There are 15 residues in the CDR3. The germline V gene has CDR1 MDHEN and CDR2 SYDVKM. The chain's CDR3 is CASSLGGRLVYGYTF. The DNA of the CDR3 is TGTGCCAGCAGTTTAGGGGGCCGGTTGGTCTATGGCTACACCTTC.

The rearrangement uses TRBV19 and TRBJ1-1; no definite D call. Germline loops: CDR1 LNHDA, CDR2 SQIVND (reference sequence). This CDR3 has 16 residues. The germline V and J ends were trimmed by 3 bases and 10 bases, with 24 bases remaining between them. Written as DNA, the CDR3 is TGTGCCAGTAGTATCATCCCGGTCGGTATAAGACGGGGAGCTTTCTTT. Residues: CASSIIPVGIRRGAFF.

Regarding this clone: This CDR3 is also generated by other DNA sequences in the sample. The chain has TRBV27 and TRBJ2-7; TRBD2 matches 8 bases. CDR3 length equals 15 residues. Germline V gives CDR1 MNHEY, CDR2 SMNVEV (reference sequence). The junction had 7 bases not matched to a gene; V was cut back by 6 bases and J by 0 bases. The CDR3: CASSLTSGSSYEQYF. CDR3 nucleotides: TGTGCCAGCAGCCTTACTAGCGGAAGCTCCTACGAGCAGTACTTC.

The rearrangement joins TRBV5-1 to TRBJ2-1; TRBD2 aligns across 12 bases. V trimming: 3 bases; J trimming: 7 bases; junction bases outside the gene matches: 2. This CDR3 is 14 amino acids long. Germline CDR1 SGHRS, CDR2 YFSETQ. The DNA of the CDR3 is TGCGCCAGCAGCTCGGGGACTAGCGGGAATGAGCAGTTCTTC. Translating gives CASSSGTSGNEQFF.

The chain employs TRBV5-1 and TRBJ2-3, with TRBD1 identical over 8 bases. The CDR3 runs to 17 residues. CDR1 is SGHRS and CDR2 is YFSETQ in the germline V gene. The J segment lost 4 bases and the V segment lost 1 base, leaving 11 bases of the junction unmatched. CDR3 loop: CASSLSRDRLNADTQYF. The CDR3 nucleotides read TGCGCCAGCAGCTTGTCCCGGGACAGGTTAAACGCAGATACGCAGTATTTT.

This sequence joins TRBV7-4 and TRBJ1-5; a possible D gene is TRBD1 (5 bases). CDR3 length equals 14 residues. V lost 6 bases and J 3 bases, leaving 12 bases between the germline ends. Germline CDR1 SGHVT, CDR2 SQSDAQ. CDR3 sequence: CASRLGGVNQPQHF. In DNA, the CDR3 is TGTGCCAGCAGACTAGGAGGGGTCAATCAGCCCCAGCATTTT.

The chain recombines TRBV7-9 with TRBJ1-5, with 7 bases fitting TRBD1. V was clipped by 1 base and J by 7 bases; unmatched bases: 7. The CDR3 is made up of 15 amino acids. Germline CDR1 SEHNR, CDR2 FQNEAQ (reference sequence). CDR3: CASSLGTGDGQPQHF. The CDR3 DNA follows: TGTGCCAGCAGCTTAGGTACAGGGGATGGACAGCCCCAGCATTTT.

The chain recombines TRBV6-6 with TRBJ1-2; D is ambiguous. The CDR3 length is 14 residues. The germline gives CDR1 MNHNY, CDR2 SVGAGI (reference sequence). Trimming pared 7 bases from V and 5 bases from J, leaving 17 bases between. CDR3 residues: CASTAAPLNYGYTF. The CDR3 nucleotides read TGTGCCAGCACAGCAGCGCCTCTAAATTATGGCTACACCTTC.

The J gene is TRBJ2-1, the V gene TRBV27; 7 bases are a match to TRBD2. After removal of 3 bases from V and 0 bases from J, the junction contained 2 bases not matched to a gene. This CDR3 has 15 amino acids. Germline-derived CDR1 and CDR2 are MNHEY and SMNVEV (reference sequence). DNA for the CDR3: TGTGCCAGCAGTTTCGGCGGGGGCTCCTACAATGAGCAGTTCTTC. Residues: CASSFGGGSYNEQFF.

This clone has a single count. The chain couples TRBV24-1 to TRBJ1-4; D unclear. V was shortened by 5 bases and J by 6 bases, with 6 bases between the two germline ends. The CDR3 is made up of 12 amino acids. The germline V gene encodes CDR1 KGHDR and CDR2 SFDVKD. CDR3 loop: CATSGVDEKLFF. CDR3 bases: TGTGCCACCAGTGGGGTAGATGAAAAACTGTTTTTT.